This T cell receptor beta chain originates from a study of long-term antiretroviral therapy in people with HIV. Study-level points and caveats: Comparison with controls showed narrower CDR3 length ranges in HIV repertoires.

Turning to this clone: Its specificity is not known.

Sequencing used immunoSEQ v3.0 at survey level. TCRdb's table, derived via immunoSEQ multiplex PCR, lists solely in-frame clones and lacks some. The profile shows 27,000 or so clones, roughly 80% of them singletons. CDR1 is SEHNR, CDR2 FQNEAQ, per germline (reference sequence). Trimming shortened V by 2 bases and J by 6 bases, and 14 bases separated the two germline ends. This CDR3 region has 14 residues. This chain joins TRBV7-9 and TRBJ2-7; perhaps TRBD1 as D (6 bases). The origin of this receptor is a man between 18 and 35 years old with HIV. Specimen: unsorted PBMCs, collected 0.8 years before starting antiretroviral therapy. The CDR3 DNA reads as TGTGCCAGCAGCTTACCCCTGGGGGCTAGCGAGCAGTACTTC. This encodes CASSLPLGASEQYF.